One sample yielded the 5 T cell receptor beta chains listed below, sequenced in a study of radiation and T cells in renal cell carcinoma (dated by TCRdb to 2020 to 2021). The library relied on the immunoSEQ multiplex PCR assay. TCRdb retrieved this table from immuneACCESS and kept in-frame rearrangements only. Not all clones are present; in checked studies, unresolved V genes account for under half, and no reason is known for the remainder. The sample profile shows roughly 20,000 clones; roughly 60% of them were found once. The leading ten clones occupy 30% to 35% of the sample. The time point label of this sample denotes: tumor resected at nephrectomy. Per the publication, the treatment or condition label means: treatment-naive control, cytoreductive nephrectomy. The sequenced sample was tumor tissue, obtained from a patient whose treatment was nephrectomy without radiotherapy. These receptors were obtained from a man aged 50-59 years with renal cell carcinoma.

This clone showed up just a few times. J is TRBJ2-7 and V is TRBV28; 7 nucleotides line up with TRBD1. V gave up 5 bases and J gave up 4 bases; unmatched junction bases: 17. The CDR3 covers 17 residues. CDR1 and CDR2 from the germline V gene are MDHEN and SYDVKM. Here the CDR3 reads CASSGDPLTGTVYEQYF. The CDR3 DNA sequence: TGTGCCAGCAGTGGCGACCCCCTGACTGGGACAGTATACGAGCAGTACTTC.

This clone was seen a few times. The chain uses TRBV2 and TRBJ2-1, with 7 bases matching TRBD2. This CDR3 is built from 14 residues. Looked up from germline, CDR1 is SNHLY and CDR2 is FYNNEI. After removal of 4 bases from V and 4 bases from J, the junction contained 4 bases not matched to a gene. The CDR3 loop reads CASSGAGAYNEQFF. CDR3 DNA sequence: TGTGCCAGCAGTGGGGCGGGAGCTTACAATGAGCAGTTCTTC.

This clone has just one count. This chain links TRBV6-5 with TRBJ1-1; D not resolved. This CDR3 comprises 14 residues. Per the germline V gene, CDR1 is MNHEY and CDR2 is SVGAGI. V was trimmed by 7 bases and J by 6 bases, leaving 18 bases between them. CDR3 in amino acids: CASKSATTSAEAFF. CDR3 in DNA: TGTGCCAGCAAGTCAGCCACTACTTCGGCTGAAGCTTTCTTT.

The genes are TRBV7-2 and TRBJ2-1; no reliable D call. Germline assignment: CDR1 SGHTA and CDR2 FQGNSA. The CDR3 contains 13 residues. Trimming took off 1 base at V and 4 bases at J, with 5 bases between the two ends. CDR3 DNA sequence: TGTGCCAGCAGCTTAGTCGGTTACAATGAGCAGTTCTTC. Translated, it gives CASSLVGYNEQFF.

The rearrangement uses TRBV7-2 and TRBJ2-1; D is uncertain. The CDR3 is 13 residues long. Germline V CDR1 and CDR2: SGHTA, FQGNSA. Trimming cost V 5 bases and J 8 bases, with 13 bases left between them. CDR3 sequence: CASSPPEDDEQFF. The DNA for the CDR3 is TGTGCCAGCAGCCCTCCCGAGGACGATGAGCAGTTCTTC.